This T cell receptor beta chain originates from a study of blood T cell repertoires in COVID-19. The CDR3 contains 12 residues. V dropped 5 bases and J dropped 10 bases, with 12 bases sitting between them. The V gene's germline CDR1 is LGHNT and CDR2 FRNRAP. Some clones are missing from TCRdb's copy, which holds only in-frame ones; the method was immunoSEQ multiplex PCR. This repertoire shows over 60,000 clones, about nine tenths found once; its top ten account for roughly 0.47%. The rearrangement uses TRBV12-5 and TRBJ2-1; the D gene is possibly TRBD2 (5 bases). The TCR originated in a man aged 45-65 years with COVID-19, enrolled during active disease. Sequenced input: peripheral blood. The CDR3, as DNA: TGTGCTAGTGGTAAGATTCCGGGGGAGCAGTTCTTC. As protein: CASGKIPGEQFF.